This T cell receptor (beta chain) emerged from a study of blood T cell repertoires in COVID-19. In the authors' workflow: How many nucleated cells were present was estimated from reference gene primer amplification. The repertoire was sequenced with immunoSEQ multiplex PCR; TCRdb's copy has only in-frame clones and lacks some. The DNA was the basis for D and trimming; V, J and clone size are from that table. In the table there are 190,000 or so clones, almost 85% of which are singletons. The CDR3 sequence is 13 residues long. The V gene's germline CDR1 is MNHEY and CDR2 SMNVEV (reference sequence). V was trimmed by 0 bases and J by 7 bases, leaving 9 bases between them. This clone was observed once.

The sample consisted of peripheral blood. The chain uses TRBV27 and TRBJ1-2; possibly TRBD1 for D (5 bases). This TCR derives from a human donor with acute or convalescent COVID-19. The donor label of this sample is uncertain. The CDR3 loop is CASSLSQGGGYTF. The CDR3 DNA follows: TGTGCCAGCAGTTTATCCCAGGGAGGTGGCTACACCTTC.